These T cell receptor beta chains were read from a single sample in a study of blood T cell repertoires in COVID-19. Assay: immunoSEQ multiplex PCR; the TCRdb copy retains only in-frame clones and omits some. Among approximately 50,000 clones listed, roughly 85% were seen once. The material sequenced was peripheral blood. The receptor source for this set is a man aged 55 to 70 with acute or convalescent COVID-19. Each CDR3 is given with its conserved first and last residue. The D gene is left open where the match is weak. Rows may omit the clone size; those that give it use once, few, many or a size class.

size,V,D,J,CDR3,DNA
.,TRBV19,TRBD1,TRBJ2-3,CASRTGTGAADTQYF,TGTGCCAGTAGGACCGGGACAGGGGCGGCAGATACGCAGTATTTT
.,TRBV6-5,TRBD2,TRBJ2-1,CASRRLAGDYNEQFF,TGTGCCAGCAGGAGACTAGCGGGAGACTACAATGAGCAGTTCTTC
.,TRBV5-5,TRBD1,TRBJ1-2,CASSARTGLGYGYTF,TGTGCCAGCAGCGCCAGGACAGGGTTGGGCTATGGCTACACCTTC
.,TRBV27,.,TRBJ1-5,CASSPRQKNQPQHF,TGTGCCAGCAGTCCTCGACAAAAGAATCAGCCCCAGCATTTT
.,TRBV5-1,TRBD1,TRBJ1-4,CASRGQATNEKLFF,TGCGCCAGCCGGGGACAGGCAACTAATGAAAAACTGTTTTTT
.,TRBV5-1,.,TRBJ1-1,CASSLVARNTEAFF,TGCGCCAGCAGCTTGGTGGCCCGGAACACTGAAGCTTTCTTT
.,TRBV27,.,TRBJ2-2,CASGRRVATGELFF,TGTGCCAGCGGTAGGAGGGTAGCTACCGGGGAGCTGTTTTTT
.,TRBV19,TRBD2,TRBJ2-7,CASSTQPGLTWVEQYF,TGTGCCAGTAGTACCCAGCCGGGACTAACCTGGGTCGAGCAGTACTTC
.,TRBV28,.,TRBJ1-6,CASSSRERVYSPLHF,TGTGCCAGCAGTTCCCGAGAGAGAGTTTATTCACCCCTCCACTTT
.,TRBV7-8,.,TRBJ1-2,CASSLGLAGYTF,TGTGCCAGCAGCTTGGGACTCGCGGGCTACACCTTC
.,TRBV16,.,TRBJ1-6,CASSQGSSYNSPLHF,TGTGCCAGCAGCCAGGGGAGCTCCTATAATTCACCCCTCCACTTT
.,TRBV6-5,TRBD1,TRBJ1-2,CASSSQPGQGGYTF,TGTGCCAGCAGTTCTCAACCGGGACAGGGGGGCTACACCTTC
.,TRBV15,.,TRBJ2-1,CATSRDRELSYNEQFF,TGTGCCACCAGCAGAGATCGCGAGCTGTCCTACAATGAGCAGTTCTTC
few,TRBV6-4,TRBD1,TRBJ2-7,CASSPQGQPNPYEQYF,TGTGCCAGCAGTCCTCAGGGACAGCCTAACCCGTACGAGCAGTACTTC
.,TRBV5-4,.,TRBJ1-4,CASSLKDRVDEKLFF,TGTGCCAGCAGCTTGAAGGACAGAGTTGATGAAAAACTGTTTTTT
.,TRBV27,.,TRBJ2-1,CASSLPPRINEQFF,TGTGCCAGCAGTTTACCCCCCAGGATCAATGAGCAGTTCTTC
.,TRBV10-2,TRBD2,TRBJ2-3,CASRGTSGESSTDTQYF,TGCGCCAGCAGAGGGACTAGCGGAGAATCTAGCACAGATACGCAGTATTTT
.,TRBV28,.,TRBJ2-2,CASSSSWEANGGELFF,TGTGCCAGCAGTTCGTCCTGGGAGGCTAATGGCGGGGAGCTGTTTTTT
.,TRBV4-2,.,TRBJ2-1,CASSRTSGANEQFF,TGTGCCAGCAGCCGAACGAGCGGAGCCAATGAGCAGTTCTTC
.,TRBV25-1,TRBD1,TRBJ2-5,CASTPAGRGRETQYF,TGTGCCAGCACCCCGGCTGGCAGGGGGCGAGAGACCCAGTACTTC
.,TRBV4-1,TRBD2,TRBJ2-3,CASSQDQGLAGADTQYF,TGCGCCAGCAGCCAAGATCAGGGACTAGCGGGAGCAGATACGCAGTATTTT
.,TRBV28,.,TRBJ1-6,CASSLAGRHYNSPLHF,TGTGCCAGCAGTTTAGCTGGGCGCCACTATAATTCACCCCTCCACTTT
.,TRBV21-1,.,TRBJ1-1,CASSATQYTEAFF,TGTGCCAGCAGCGCCACGCAGTACACTGAAGCTTTCTTT
.,TRBV5-1,.,TRBJ1-1,CASSPTVPREAFF,TGCGCCAGCAGCCCGACAGTTCCCCGTGAAGCTTTCTTT
.,TRBV29-1,.,TRBJ2-3,CSVGARSTDTQYF,TGCAGCGTGGGGGCCAGGTCCACAGATACGCAGTATTTT
.,TRBV18,.,TRBJ1-3,CASSPPGTPGNTIYF,TGTGCCAGCTCACCACCCGGGACACCGGGAAACACCATATATTTT
.,TRBV5-1,.,TRBJ1-1,CASSLDQKNTEAFF,TGCGCCAGCAGCTTGGACCAGAAGAACACTGAAGCTTTCTTT
.,TRBV27,.,TRBJ2-5,CASSKAHPQKETQYF,TGTGCCAGCAGTAAAGCTCATCCCCAAAAAGAGACCCAGTACTTC
once,TRBV5-8,.,TRBJ2-4,CASSLYGVGVKNIQYF,TGTGCCAGCAGCTTGTATGGAGTAGGAGTCAAAAACATTCAGTACTTC
.,TRBV30,TRBD1,TRBJ2-7,CAWRRTGYLYEQYF,TGTGCCTGGAGGAGGACAGGGTACCTTTACGAGCAGTACTTC
.,TRBV29-1,TRBD1,TRBJ1-2,CSVEKYRGQGSYGYTF,TGCAGCGTTGAAAAGTACCGAGGACAGGGGAGTTATGGCTACACCTTC
.,TRBV2,.,TRBJ1-6,CASSAQGRDSPLHF,TGTGCCAGCAGTGCACAGGGAAGGGATTCACCCCTCCACTTT
.,TRBV10-3,.,TRBJ2-6,CAISESAALPGANVLTF,TGTGCCATCAGTGAGTCGGCGGCCCTACCTGGGGCCAACGTCCTGACTTTC
.,TRBV11-2,.,TRBJ2-4,CASSSSVGSGNIQYF,TGTGCCAGCAGCTCTTCCGTGGGCTCCGGAAACATTCAGTACTTC
.,TRBV28,.,TRBJ2-5,CASSYTDRKETQYF,TGTGCCAGCAGCTATACCGACAGAAAAGAGACCCAGTACTTC
once,TRBV19,TRBD2,TRBJ2-7,CASSPTPLAGGASTYEQYF,TGTGCCAGTAGCCCCACACCCCTAGCGGGAGGCGCCTCTACCTACGAGCAGTACTTC
.,TRBV7-3,.,TRBJ2-2,CASSPKNTGELFF,TGTGCCAGCAGCCCTAAAAACACCGGGGAGCTGTTTTTT
.,TRBV3-1/TRBV3-2,.,TRBJ1-1,CASCLRGRVTEAFF,TGTGCCAGCTGTCTGCGGGGGCGGGTTACTGAAGCTTTCTTT
.,TRBV28,TRBD1,TRBJ1-3,CASSPQGAGNTIYF,TGTGCCAGCAGCCCCCAGGGGGCTGGAAACACCATATATTTT
.,TRBV5-1,TRBD2,TRBJ2-3,CASRSAASGSTDTQYF,TGCGCCAGCAGGTCGGCGGCTAGCGGGAGCACAGATACGCAGTATTTT
once,TRBV9,TRBD2,TRBJ2-3,CASSTPLSGRSPLSTDTQYF,TGTGCCAGCAGCACTCCCCTTAGCGGGAGGTCCCCCCTTAGCACAGATACGCAGTATTTT
.,TRBV29-1,.,TRBJ2-7,CSGIEDKTYEQYF,TGCAGCGGGATTGAGGACAAAACCTACGAGCAGTACTTC
.,TRBV5-4,.,TRBJ2-5,CASSRSGLETQYF,TGTGCCAGCAGCCGGTCGGGGTTGGAGACCCAGTACTTC
once,TRBV5-1,.,TRBJ1-1,CASSLEPSTEAFF,TGCGCCAGCAGCTTGGAACCGAGCACTGAAGCTTTCTTT
.,TRBV19,TRBD1,TRBJ1-5,CASRLQGASQPQHF,TGTGCCTCTCGGCTACAGGGGGCGAGTCAGCCCCAGCATTTT
.,TRBV5-1,.,TRBJ2-1,CASSLAGQRSYNEQFF,TGCGCCAGCAGCTTGGCGGGACAACGTTCCTACAATGAGCAGTTCTTC
.,TRBV30,.,TRBJ1-3,CAWSDRVTYRNTIYF,TGTGCCTGGAGTGACAGGGTCACTTATAGAAACACCATATATTTT
.,TRBV2,.,TRBJ1-4,CASRRGTNEKLFF,TGTGCCTCCCGGCGGGGGACTAATGAAAAACTGTTTTTT
.,TRBV27,.,TRBJ2-3,CASSLSSGVTDTQYF,TGTGCCAGCAGTTTATCTAGCGGAGTCACAGATACGCAGTATTTT
.,TRBV7-9,TRBD1,TRBJ2-7,CASSLAGQGSYEQYF,TGTGCCAGCAGCTTAGCGGGACAGGGGTCCTACGAGCAGTACTTC
.,TRBV3-1/TRBV3-2,.,TRBJ2-3,CASSPFGERGATDTQYF,TGTGCCAGCAGCCCCTTTGGGGAGCGCGGAGCCACAGATACGCAGTATTTT
.,TRBV27,TRBD2,TRBJ2-1,CASSIRTSVDEQFF,TGTGCCAGCAGTATCCGGACTAGCGTGGATGAGCAGTTCTTC
.,TRBV27,.,TRBJ2-7,CASSLTGVEQYF,TGTGCCAGCAGTTTAACCGGGGTCGAGCAGTACTTC
.,TRBV25-1,.,TRBJ2-1,CASSEGTAYNEQFF,TGTGCCAGCAGTGAAGGCACAGCCTACAATGAGCAGTTCTTC